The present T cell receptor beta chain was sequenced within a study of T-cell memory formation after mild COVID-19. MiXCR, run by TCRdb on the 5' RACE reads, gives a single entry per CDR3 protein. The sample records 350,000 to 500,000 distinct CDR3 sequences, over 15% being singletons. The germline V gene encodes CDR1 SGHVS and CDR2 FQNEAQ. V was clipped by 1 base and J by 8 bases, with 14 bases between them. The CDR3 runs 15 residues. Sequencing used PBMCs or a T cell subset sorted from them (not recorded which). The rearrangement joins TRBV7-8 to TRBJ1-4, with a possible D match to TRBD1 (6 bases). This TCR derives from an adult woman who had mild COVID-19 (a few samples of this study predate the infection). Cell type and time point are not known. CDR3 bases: TGTGCCAGCAGCTTAGTTGGGACATTTAAAGAAAAACTGTTTTTT. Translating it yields CASSLVGTFKEKLFF.